Here is one T cell receptor beta chain with its context. V lost 1 base and J lost 7; bases outside the gene matches: 5. The CDR3 spans 16 residues. Per the germline V gene, CDR1 is MGHRA and CDR2 is YSYEKL. Method: immunoSEQ multiplex PCR; TCRdb's copy keeps in-frame clones and lacks some. The sample has 210,000 or so clones, approximately 89% seen once; the top ten hold over 3.5%. The data originate from a study of blood T cell repertoires in COVID-19. The sample comprised PBMCs or T cells enriched from blood (not recorded which). The sequence was collected from a woman aged 25 to 45 who had been exposed to COVID-19. The chain joins TRBV4-1 to TRBJ2-1, with TRBD1 identical over 12 bases. The CDR3 DNA sequence: TGCGCCAGCAGCCAAGGGGACAGGGGGCGGGAGAATGAGCAGTTCTTC. Translated, it gives CASSQGDRGRENEQFF.